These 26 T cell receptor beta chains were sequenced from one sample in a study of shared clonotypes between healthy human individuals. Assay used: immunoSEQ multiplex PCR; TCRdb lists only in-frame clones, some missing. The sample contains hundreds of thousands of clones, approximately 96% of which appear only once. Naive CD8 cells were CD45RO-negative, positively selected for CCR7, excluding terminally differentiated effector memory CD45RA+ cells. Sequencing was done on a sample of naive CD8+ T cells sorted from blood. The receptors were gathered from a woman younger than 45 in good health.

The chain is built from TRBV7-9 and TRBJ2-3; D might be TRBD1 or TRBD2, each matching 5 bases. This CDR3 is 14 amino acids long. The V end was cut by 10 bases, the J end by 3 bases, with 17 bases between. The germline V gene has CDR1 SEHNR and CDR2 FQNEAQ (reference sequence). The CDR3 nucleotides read TGTGCCACGAAGCCGGGACCACGGACAGATACGCAGTATTTT. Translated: CATKPGPRTDTQYF.

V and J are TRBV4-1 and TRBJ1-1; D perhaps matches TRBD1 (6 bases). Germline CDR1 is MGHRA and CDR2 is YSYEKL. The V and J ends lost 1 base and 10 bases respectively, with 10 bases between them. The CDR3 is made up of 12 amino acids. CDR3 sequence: CASSQARGRAFF. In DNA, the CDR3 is TGCGCCAGCAGCCAAGCCAGGGGACGAGCTTTCTTT.

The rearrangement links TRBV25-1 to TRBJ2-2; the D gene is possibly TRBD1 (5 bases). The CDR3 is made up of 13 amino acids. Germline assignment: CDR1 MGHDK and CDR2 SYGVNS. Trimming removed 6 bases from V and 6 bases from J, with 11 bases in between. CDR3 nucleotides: TGTGCCAGCAGCCCAGGGTTGGCCGGGGAGCTGTTTTTT. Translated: CASSPGLAGELFF.

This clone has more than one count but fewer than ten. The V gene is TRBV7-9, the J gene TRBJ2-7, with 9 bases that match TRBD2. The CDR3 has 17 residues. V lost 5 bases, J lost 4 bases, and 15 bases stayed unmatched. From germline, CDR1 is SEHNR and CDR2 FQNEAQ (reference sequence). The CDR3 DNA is TGTGCCAGCAGCCCCCCCCTCCGTAGCGGGAGTTATTACGAGCAGTACTTC. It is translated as CASSPPLRSGSYYEQYF.

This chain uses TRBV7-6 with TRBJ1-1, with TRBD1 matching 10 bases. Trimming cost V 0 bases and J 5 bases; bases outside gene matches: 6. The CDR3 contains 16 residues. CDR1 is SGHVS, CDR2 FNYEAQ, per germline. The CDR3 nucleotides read TGTGCCAGCAGCTTAGCGGGACAGGGGTCGGTTACTGAAGCTTTCTTT. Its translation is CASSLAGQGSVTEAFF.

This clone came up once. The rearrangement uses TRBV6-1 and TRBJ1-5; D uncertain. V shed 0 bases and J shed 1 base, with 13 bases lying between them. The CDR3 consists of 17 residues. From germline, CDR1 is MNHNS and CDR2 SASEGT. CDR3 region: CASSEADGSISNQPQHF. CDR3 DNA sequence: TGTGCCAGCAGTGAAGCGGATGGGAGCATAAGCAATCAGCCCCAGCATTTT.

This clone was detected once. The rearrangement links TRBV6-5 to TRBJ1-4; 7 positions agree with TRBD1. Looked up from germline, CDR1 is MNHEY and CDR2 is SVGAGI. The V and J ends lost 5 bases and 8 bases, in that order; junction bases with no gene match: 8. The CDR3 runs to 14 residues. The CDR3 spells CASSDKRGHEKLFF. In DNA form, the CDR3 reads TGTGCCAGCAGTGACAAGAGGGGGCACGAAAAACTGTTTTTT.

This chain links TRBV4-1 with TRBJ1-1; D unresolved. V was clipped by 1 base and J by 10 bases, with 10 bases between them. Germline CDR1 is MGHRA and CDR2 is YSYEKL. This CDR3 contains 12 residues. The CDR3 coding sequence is TGCGCCAGCAGCCAAGGACCGGTGGGAGCTTTCTTT. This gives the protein CASSQGPVGAFF.

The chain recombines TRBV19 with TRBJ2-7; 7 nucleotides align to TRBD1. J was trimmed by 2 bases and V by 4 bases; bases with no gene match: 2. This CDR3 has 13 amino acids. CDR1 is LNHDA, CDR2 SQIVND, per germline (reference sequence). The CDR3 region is CASSRDSTYEQYF. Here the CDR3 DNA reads TGTGCCAGTAGTAGGGACAGTACCTACGAGCAGTACTTC.

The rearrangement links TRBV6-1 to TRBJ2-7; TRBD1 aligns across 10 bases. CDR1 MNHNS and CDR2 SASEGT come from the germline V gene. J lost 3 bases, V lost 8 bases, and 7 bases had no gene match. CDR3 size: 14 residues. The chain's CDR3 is CASDGTGENYEQYF. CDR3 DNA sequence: TGTGCCAGCGATGGGACAGGGGAAAACTACGAGCAGTACTTC.

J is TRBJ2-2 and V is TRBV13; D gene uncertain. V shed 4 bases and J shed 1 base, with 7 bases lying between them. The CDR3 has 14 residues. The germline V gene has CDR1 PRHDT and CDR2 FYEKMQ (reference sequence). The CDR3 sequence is CASSYRQNTGELFF. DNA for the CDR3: TGTGCCAGCAGCTATCGACAGAACACCGGGGAGCTGTTTTTT. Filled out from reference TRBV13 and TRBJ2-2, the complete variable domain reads AAGVIQSPRHLIKEKRETATLKCYPIPRHDTVYWYQQGPGQDPQFLISFYEKMQSDKGSIPDRFSAQQFSDYHSELNMSSLELGDSALYFCASSYRQNTGELFFGEGSRLTVL.

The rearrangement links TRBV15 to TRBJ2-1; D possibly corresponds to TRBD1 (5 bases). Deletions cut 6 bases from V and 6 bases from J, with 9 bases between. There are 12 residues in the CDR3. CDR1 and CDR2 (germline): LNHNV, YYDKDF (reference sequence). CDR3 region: CATRDSRNEQFF. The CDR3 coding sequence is TGTGCCACCAGAGACAGCCGCAATGAGCAGTTCTTC.

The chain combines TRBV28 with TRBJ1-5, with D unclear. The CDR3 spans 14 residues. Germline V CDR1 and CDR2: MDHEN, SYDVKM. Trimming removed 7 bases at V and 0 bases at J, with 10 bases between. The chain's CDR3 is CASKRSYSNQPQHF. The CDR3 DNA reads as TGTGCCAGCAAAAGGAGTTATAGCAATCAGCCCCAGCATTTT.

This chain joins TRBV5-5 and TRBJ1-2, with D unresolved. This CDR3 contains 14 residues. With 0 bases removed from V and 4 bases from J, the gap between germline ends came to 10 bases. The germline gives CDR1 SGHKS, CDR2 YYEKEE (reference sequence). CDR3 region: CASSLARVSYGYTF. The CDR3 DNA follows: TGTGCCAGCAGCTTGGCTCGGGTCTCCTATGGCTACACCTTC.

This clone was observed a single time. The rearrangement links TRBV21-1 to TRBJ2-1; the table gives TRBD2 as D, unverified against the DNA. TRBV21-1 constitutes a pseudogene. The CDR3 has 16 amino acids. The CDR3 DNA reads TGTGCCAGCAGCGCCGCCGGACTTAGGAACTACAATGAGCAGTTCTTC. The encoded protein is CASSAAGLRNYNEQFF.

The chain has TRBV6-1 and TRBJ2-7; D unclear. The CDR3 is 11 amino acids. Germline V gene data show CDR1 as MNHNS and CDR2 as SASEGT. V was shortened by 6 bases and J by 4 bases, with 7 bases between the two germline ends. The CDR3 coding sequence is TGTGCCAGCAGATCGTGGTACGAGCAGTACTTC. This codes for CASRSWYEQYF.

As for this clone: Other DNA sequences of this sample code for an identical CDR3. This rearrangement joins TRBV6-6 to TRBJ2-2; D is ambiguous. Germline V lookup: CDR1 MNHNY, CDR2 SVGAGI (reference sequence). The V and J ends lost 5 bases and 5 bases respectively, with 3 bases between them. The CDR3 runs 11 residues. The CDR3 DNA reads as TGTGCCAGCAGTCTGACCGGGGAGCTGTTTTTT. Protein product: CASSLTGELFF.

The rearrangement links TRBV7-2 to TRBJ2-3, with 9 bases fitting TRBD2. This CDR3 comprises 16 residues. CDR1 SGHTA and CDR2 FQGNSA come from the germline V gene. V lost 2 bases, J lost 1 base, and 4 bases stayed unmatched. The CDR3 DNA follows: TGTGCCAGCAGCTTATTCTGGACTAGCGGCACAGATACGCAGTATTTT. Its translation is CASSLFWTSGTDTQYF.

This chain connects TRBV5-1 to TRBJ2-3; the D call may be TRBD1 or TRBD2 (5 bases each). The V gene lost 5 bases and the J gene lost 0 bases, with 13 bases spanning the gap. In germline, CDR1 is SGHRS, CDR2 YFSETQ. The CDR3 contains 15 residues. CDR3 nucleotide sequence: TGCGCCAGCAGTTCGGGACGGATTAGCACAGATACGCAGTATTTT. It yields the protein CASSSGRISTDTQYF.

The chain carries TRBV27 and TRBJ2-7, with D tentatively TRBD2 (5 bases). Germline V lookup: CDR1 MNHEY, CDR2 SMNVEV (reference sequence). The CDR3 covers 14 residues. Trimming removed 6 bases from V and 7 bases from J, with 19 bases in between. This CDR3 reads CASSPRGAFEEQYF. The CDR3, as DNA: TGTGCCAGCAGCCCCCGGGGAGCCTTTGAGGAGCAGTACTTC.

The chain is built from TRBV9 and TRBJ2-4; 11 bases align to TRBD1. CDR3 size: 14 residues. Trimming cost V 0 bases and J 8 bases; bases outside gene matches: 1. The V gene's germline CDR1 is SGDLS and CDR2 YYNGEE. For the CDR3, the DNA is TGTGCCAGCAGCGTAGGGACAGGGGGCTACATTCAGTACTTC. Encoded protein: CASSVGTGGYIQYF.

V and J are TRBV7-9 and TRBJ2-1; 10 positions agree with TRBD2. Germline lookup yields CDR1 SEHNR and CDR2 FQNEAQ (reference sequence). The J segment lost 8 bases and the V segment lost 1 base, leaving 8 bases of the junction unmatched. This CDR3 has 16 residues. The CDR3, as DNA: TGTGCCAGCAGCTTAGTGCGGCTAGCGGGAGCTCATGAGCAGTTCTTC. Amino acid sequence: CASSLVRLAGAHEQFF.

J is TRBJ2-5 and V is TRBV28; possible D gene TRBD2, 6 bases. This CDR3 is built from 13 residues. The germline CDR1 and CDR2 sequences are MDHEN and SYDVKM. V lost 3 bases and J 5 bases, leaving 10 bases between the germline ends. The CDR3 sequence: CASSLGGIETQYF. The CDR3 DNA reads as TGTGCCAGCAGTTTGGGGGGTATCGAGACCCAGTACTTC. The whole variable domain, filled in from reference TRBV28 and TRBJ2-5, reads DVKVTQSSRYLVKRTGEKVFLECVQDMDHENMFWYRQDPGLGLRLIYFSYDVKMKEKGDIPEGYSVSREKKERFSLILESASTNQTSMYLCASSLGGIETQYFGPGTRLLVL.

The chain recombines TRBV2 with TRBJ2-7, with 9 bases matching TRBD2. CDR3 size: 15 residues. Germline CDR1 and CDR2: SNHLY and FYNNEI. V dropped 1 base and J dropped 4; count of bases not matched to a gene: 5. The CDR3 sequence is CASSEGGGRVYEQYF. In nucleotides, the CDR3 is TGTGCCAGCAGTGAAGGGGGCGGGAGGGTGTACGAGCAGTACTTC.

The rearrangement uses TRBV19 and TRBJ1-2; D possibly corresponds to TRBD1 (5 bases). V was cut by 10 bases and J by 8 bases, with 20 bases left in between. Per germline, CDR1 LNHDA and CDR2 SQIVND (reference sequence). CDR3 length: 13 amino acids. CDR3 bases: TGTGCCACCTCCTTGGGTGGGGCACACGGCTACACCTTC. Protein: CATSLGGAHGYTF.

CDR3 coding DNA: TGTGCCAGCAGCTTGGGGGACACCGCTTATGGCTACACCTTC. This gives the protein CASSLGDTAYGYTF. The J gene is TRBJ1-2, the V gene TRBV5-6; TRBD1 might be the D (6 bases). V lost 0 bases and J lost 5, with 11 bases in between. This CDR3 region has 14 residues. Germline CDR1 reads SGHDT; CDR2 reads YYEEEE.